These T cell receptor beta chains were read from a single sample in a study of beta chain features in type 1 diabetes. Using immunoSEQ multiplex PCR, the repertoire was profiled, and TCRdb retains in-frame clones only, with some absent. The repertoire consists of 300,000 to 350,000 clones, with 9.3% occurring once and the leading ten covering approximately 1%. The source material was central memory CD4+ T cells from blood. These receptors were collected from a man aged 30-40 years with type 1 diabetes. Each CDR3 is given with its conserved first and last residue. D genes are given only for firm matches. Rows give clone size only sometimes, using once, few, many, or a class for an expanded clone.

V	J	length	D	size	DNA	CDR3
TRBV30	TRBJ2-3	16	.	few	TGTGCCTGGAGCCGTCGGGGCCTTTTGAGCACAGATACGCAGTATTTT	CAWSRRGLLSTDTQYF
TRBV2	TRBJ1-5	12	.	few	TGTGCCAGCAGTGTAGGGGTCCAGCCCCAGCATTTT	CASSVGVQPQHF
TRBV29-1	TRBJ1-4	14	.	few	TGCAGCGTGCCAGACGGTAAATCCGATGAAAAACTGTTTTTT	CSVPDGKSDEKLFF
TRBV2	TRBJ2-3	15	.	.	TGTGCCAGCAGCCCTCAGACGGGCCGGACAGATACGCAGTATTTT	CASSPQTGRTDTQYF
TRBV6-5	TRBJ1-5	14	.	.	TGTGCCAGCAGTCTACGAGGAAGCAATCAGCCCCAGCATTTT	CASSLRGSNQPQHF
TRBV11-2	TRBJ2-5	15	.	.	TGTGCCAGCAGCTTAAGTCCGGCAGGGGGGGAGACCCAGTACTTC	CASSLSPAGGETQYF
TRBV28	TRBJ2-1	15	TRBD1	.	TGTGCCAGCACCCCCTGGGGACAGTCAGGAAATGAGCAGTTCTTC	CASTPWGQSGNEQFF
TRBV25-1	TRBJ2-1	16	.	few	TGTGCCAGCAGTGAATATCCAGAAAACAACTACAATGAGCAGTTCTTC	CASSEYPENNYNEQFF
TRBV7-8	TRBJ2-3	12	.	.	TGTGCCAGCAGCTTATCGCGAGATACGCAGTATTTT	CASSLSRDTQYF
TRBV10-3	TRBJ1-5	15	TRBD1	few	TGTGCCATCAGTGGGGGTGGACAGGGCAATCAGCCCCAGCATTTT	CAISGGGQGNQPQHF
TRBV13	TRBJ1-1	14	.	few	TGTGCCAGCAGCTTAGAACAGGGTGTTACTGAAGCTTTCTTT	CASSLEQGVTEAFF
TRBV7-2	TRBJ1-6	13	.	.	TGTGCCAGCAGCTTGGGTCGAAATTCACCCCTCCACTTT	CASSLGRNSPLHF
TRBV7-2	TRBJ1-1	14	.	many	TGTGCCAGCAGCTTGGCAGACAGCCACACTGAAGCTTTCTTT	CASSLADSHTEAFF
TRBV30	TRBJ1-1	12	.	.	TGTGCCTGGAGTGAGTCCGACACTGAAGCTTTCTTT	CAWSESDTEAFF
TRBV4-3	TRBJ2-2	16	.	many	TGCGCCAGCAGCCAAGATTGGGGGACGGGAACCGGGGAGCTGTTTTTT	CASSQDWGTGTGELFF
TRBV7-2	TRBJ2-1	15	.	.	TGTGCCAGCAGCTTAGAAGGGGTAAATCCCAATGAGCAGTTCTTC	CASSLEGVNPNEQFF
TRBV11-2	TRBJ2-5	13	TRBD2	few	TGTGCCAGCAGCCTTAGGGAGGGGGAGACCCAGTACTTC	CASSLREGETQYF
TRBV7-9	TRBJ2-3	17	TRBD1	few	TGTGCCAGCAGCTTAGCGAGGGGACAGAGTACCCCAGATACGCAGTATTTT	CASSLARGQSTPDTQYF
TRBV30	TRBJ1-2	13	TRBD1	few	TGTGCCTGGAGACAGGGGCTGGCCTATGGCTACACCTTC	CAWRQGLAYGYTF
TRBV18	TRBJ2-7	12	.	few	TGTGCCAGCTCACCCGGGACAACCGAGCAGTACTTC	CASSPGTTEQYF
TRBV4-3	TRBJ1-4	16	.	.	TGCGCCAGCAGCCAAGATCGGCAGGCGAGAAGAGAAAAACTGTTTTTT	CASSQDRQARREKLFF
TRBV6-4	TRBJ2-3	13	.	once	TGTGCCAGCAGCCCACGACCGGGAGATACGCAGTATTTT	CASSPRPGDTQYF
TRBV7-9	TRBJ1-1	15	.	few	TGTGCCAGCACCCCCTTTAGGGATTCGAGCACTGAAGCTTTCTTT	CASTPFRDSSTEAFF
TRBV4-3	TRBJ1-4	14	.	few	TGCGCCAGCAGCCAACGGCAGGTTCGTGAAAAACTGTTTTTT	CASSQRQVREKLFF
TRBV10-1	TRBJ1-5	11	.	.	TGCGCCAGCAGGGTCCATCAGCCCCAGCATTTT	CASRVHQPQHF
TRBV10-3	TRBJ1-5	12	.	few	TGTGCCATCAGTGAGGAGGGGACGTATCTAACTTTT	CAISEEGTYLTF
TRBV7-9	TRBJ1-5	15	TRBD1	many	TGTGCCAGCAGCCCAACGGACAGGGATAATCAGCCCCAGCATTTT	CASSPTDRDNQPQHF
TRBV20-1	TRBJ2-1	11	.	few	TGCAGTGCGTGGCAAGGCAATGAGCAGTTCTTC	CSAWQGNEQFF
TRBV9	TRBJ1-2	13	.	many	TGTGCCAGCAGCGTCAGGGCCGACCATGGCTACACCTTC	CASSVRADHGYTF
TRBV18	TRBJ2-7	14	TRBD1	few	TGTGCCAGCTCACCCGGGACAGAGAACTACGAGCAGTACTTC	CASSPGTENYEQYF
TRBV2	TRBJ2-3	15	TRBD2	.	TGTGCCAGCAGCTTACTAGCGGGGGGTTTGTACGCGCAGTATTTT	CASSLLAGGLYAQYF
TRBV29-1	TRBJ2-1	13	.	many	TGCAGCGCAACAGGGCTCTCCTACAATGAGCAGTTCTTC	CSATGLSYNEQFF
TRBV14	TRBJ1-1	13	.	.	TGTGCCAGCAGCCCAGGGGCGAACACTGAAGCTTTCTTT	CASSPGANTEAFF
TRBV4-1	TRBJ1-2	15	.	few	TGCGCCAGCAGCCAAGAGGACCGGTCTTACTATGGCTACACCTTC	CASSQEDRSYYGYTF
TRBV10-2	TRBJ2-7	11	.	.	TGCGCCAGCAGATCCGATCGGGAGCAGTACTTC	CASRSDREQYF
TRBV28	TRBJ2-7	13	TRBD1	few	TGTGCCAGCAGTCTGGGACAGGAGTACGAGCAGTACTTC	CASSLGQEYEQYF
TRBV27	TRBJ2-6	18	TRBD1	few	TGTGCCAGCAGTCCATGGACAGGATCCAGCTCTGGGGCCAACGTCCTGACTTTC	CASSPWTGSSSGANVLTF
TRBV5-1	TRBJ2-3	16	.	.	TGCGCCAGCAGCTTGGAGAGGACCTCTAGCACAGATACGCAGTATTTT	CASSLERTSSTDTQYF
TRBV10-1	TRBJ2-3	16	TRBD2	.	TGCGCCAGCAGCGACCGGACTAGCGGGGGCACAGATACGCAGTATTTT	CASSDRTSGGTDTQYF
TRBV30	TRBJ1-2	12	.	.	TGTGCCTGGTCCGGGGGCATCTATGGCTACACCTTC	CAWSGGIYGYTF
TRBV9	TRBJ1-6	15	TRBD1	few	TGTGCCAGCAGCACCTCCGGGACAGCACATTCACCCCTCCACTTT	CASSTSGTAHSPLHF
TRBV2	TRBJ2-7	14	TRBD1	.	TGTGCCAGCACCGGACAGGGGGCCGAGTACGAGCAGTACTTC	CASTGQGAEYEQYF
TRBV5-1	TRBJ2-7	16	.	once	TGCGCCAGCAGCGTGGACGGGTCACACGTCGAGTACGAGCAGTACTTC	CASSVDGSHVEYEQYF
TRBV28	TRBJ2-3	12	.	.	TGTGCCAGCAGTTTGGGAAGAAATACGCAGTATTTT	CASSLGRNTQYF
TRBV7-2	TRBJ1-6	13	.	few	TGTGCCAGCAGCTTTCAGGCCCCCTCACCCCTCCACTTT	CASSFQAPSPLHF
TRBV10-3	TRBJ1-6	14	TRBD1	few	TGTGCCATCAGTGAGCGGCAGGGGGGATCACCCCTCCACTTT	CAISERQGGSPLHF
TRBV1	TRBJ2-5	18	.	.	TGCACCAGCAGCCAAGATAGCGGGGGAGCCATACGTCTTCGGACCCAGTACTTC	CTSSQDSGGAIRLRTQYF
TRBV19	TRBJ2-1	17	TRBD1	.	TGTGCCAGTAGAGCCCATCTTCCGGGACAGGGTGGAAATGAGCAGTTCTTC	CASRAHLPGQGGNEQFF
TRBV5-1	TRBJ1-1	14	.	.	TGCGCCAGCAGCTTGGATCCGGGGAACACTGAAGCTTTCTTT	CASSLDPGNTEAFF
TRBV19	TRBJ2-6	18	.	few	TGTGCCAGTAGTCCCCCCCCCGGGGGCGGATCTGGGGCCAACGTCCTGACTTTC	CASSPPPGGGSGANVLTF
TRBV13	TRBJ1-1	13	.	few	TGTGCCAGCGCCCAACAGTTGAACACTGAAGCTTTCTTT	CASAQQLNTEAFF
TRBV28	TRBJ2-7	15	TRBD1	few	TGTGCCAGCAGTCTCCCGGGACAGTCTAAATACGAGCAGTACTTC	CASSLPGQSKYEQYF
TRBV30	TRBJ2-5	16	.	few	TGTGCCTGGAGTGTACAGGCGCCGTTGGGGAAGAAGACCCAGTACTTC	CAWSVQAPLGKKTQYF
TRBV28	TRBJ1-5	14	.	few	TGTGCCAGCAGTTTGCAGGATAGCAATCAGCCCCAGCATTTT	CASSLQDSNQPQHF
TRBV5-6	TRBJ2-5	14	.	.	TGTGCCAGCAGCCCCTGGGACGGCCAAGAGACCCAGTACTTC	CASSPWDGQETQYF
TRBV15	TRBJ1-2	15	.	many	TGTGCCACCAGCGCCCCAGACAGATTTAACTATGGCTACACCTTC	CATSAPDRFNYGYTF
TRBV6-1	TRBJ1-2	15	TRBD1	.	TGTGCCAGCAGTCCCTCGACAGGGACTAACTATGGCTACACCTTC	CASSPSTGTNYGYTF
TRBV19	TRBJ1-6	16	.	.	TGTGCCAGTAGTGCCCCGAGGGGGACGGGGGATTCACCCCTCCACTTT	CASSAPRGTGDSPLHF
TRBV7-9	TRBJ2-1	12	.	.	TGTGCCAGCAGCTTATTCGGGAATGAGCAGTTCTTC	CASSLFGNEQFF